This TCR beta chain originates from a study of beta chain features in type 1 diabetes. As for the study in general: Regarding age, gender and cell yields, patients proved similar to healthy donors.

Sorting gave populations that all exceeded 95% purity. General study points: The naive, central memory and Treg TCRB repertoires of patients appeared to be more similar to one another than those of healthy donors.

The germline V gene encodes CDR1 SGHTA and CDR2 FQGNSA. Trimming left V 3 bases short and J 5 bases short, with 7 bases between. The CDR3 is 13 residues long. Expressed TCRB transcripts were sequenced because the entire RNA isolate underwent reverse transcription. The repertoire was sequenced with immunoSEQ multiplex PCR; TCRdb's copy has only in-frame clones and lacks some. In the table there are 330,000 or so clones, 12% to 15% of which are singletons. This clone appeared many times. What it binds is not known. Specimen: central memory CD4+ T cells from blood. This chain uses TRBV7-2 with TRBJ2-2; D is perhaps TRBD2 (5 bases). The source of this sequence is a man aged 25 to 40 in good health. The DNA for the CDR3 is TGTGCCAGCAGCTTCAGGACTACCGGGGAGCTGTTTTTT. This gives the protein CASSFRTTGELFF.